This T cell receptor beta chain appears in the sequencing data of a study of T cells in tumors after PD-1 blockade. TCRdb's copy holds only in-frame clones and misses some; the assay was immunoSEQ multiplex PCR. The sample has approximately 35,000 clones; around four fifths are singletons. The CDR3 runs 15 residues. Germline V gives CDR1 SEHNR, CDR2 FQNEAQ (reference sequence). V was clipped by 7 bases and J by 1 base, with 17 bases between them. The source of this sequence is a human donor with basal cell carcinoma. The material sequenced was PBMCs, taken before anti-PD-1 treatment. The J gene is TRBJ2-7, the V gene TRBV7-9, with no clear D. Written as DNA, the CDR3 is TGTGCCAGCAACCAGTTCGTCGAGCAGTCCTACGAGCAGTACTTC. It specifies CASNQFVEQSYEQYF.